The T cell receptor (beta chain) under discussion was sequenced for a study of Ad26.COV2.S vaccination and SARS-CoV-2 variants. The study, taken as a whole, reports: Comparable non-spike TCR breadth was observed in vaccine and placebo recipients. Reports say spike-specific CD8+ and CD4+ T cell responses covered substantial breadth after vaccination.

Method: immunoSEQ multiplex PCR; TCRdb's copy keeps in-frame clones and lacks some. The sample has 200,000 to 250,000 clones, approximately 90% seen once. Treatment noted: some 20 received Ad26.COV2.S at low or high dose, single or two shots; about 5 received placebo; per-sample allocation not given. Specimens were obtained on day 63 following the first vaccine or placebo injection. A word on this clone: Its antigen is not identified.

The material was peripheral blood, obtained in a trial of Ad26.COV2.S vaccine versus placebo. The TCR sequence derives from a person aged 18-60 years who received the Ad26.COV2.S COVID-19 vaccine or a placebo.

As DNA, the CDR3 is TGTGCCAGTAGTTCCCCGGACAGGGCGGGGCAGCCCCAGCATTTT. As protein: CASSSPDRAGQPQHF. V usage is TRBV19 and J usage is TRBJ1-5, with 8 nucleotides matching TRBD1. Germline loops: CDR1 LNHDA, CDR2 SQIVND (reference sequence). This CDR3 spans 15 amino acids. J lost 7 bases, V lost 5 bases, and 10 bases had no gene match.